These 27 T cell receptor beta chains were sequenced from one sample in a study of T cell changes during pregnancy in multiple sclerosis. Clones were sequenced by immunoSEQ multiplex PCR, and TCRdb holds only the in-frame ones, with some missing. The profile shows 55,000 to 85,000 clones, around 90% of them singletons. The sample in question was peripheral blood, obtained in the second trimester of pregnancy. These receptors came from a female donor with multiple sclerosis, enrolled in a pregnancy study.

This chain joins TRBV30 and TRBJ2-1, with D possibly being TRBD1 (6 bases). The CDR3 has 14 amino acids. Germline CDR1 is GTSNPN and CDR2 is SVGIG (reference sequence). The germline V and J ends were trimmed by 1 base and 10 bases, with 17 bases remaining between them. The CDR3 spells CAWSGDTRSAEQFF. The CDR3 DNA reads TGTGCCTGGAGTGGGGACACGCGTTCAGCGGAGCAGTTCTTC.

The rearrangement joins TRBV9 to TRBJ2-1; D uncertain. This CDR3 has 15 amino acids. Germline assignment: CDR1 SGDLS and CDR2 YYNGEE. The germline V and J ends were trimmed by 0 bases and 6 bases, with 13 bases remaining between them. Written as DNA, the CDR3 is TGTGCCAGCAGCGTAGTAGGCAGGCCCCCCAATGAGCAGTTCTTC. Encoded protein: CASSVVGRPPNEQFF.

This chain links TRBV13 with TRBJ2-7; 9 bases are shared with TRBD1. Germline CDR1 PRHDT, CDR2 FYEKMQ (reference sequence). V lost 3 bases, J lost 3 bases, and 6 bases stayed unmatched. The CDR3 runs 15 residues. The CDR3 is CASSFSGQGIYEQYF. DNA of the CDR3: TGTGCCAGCAGCTTTTCGGGACAGGGAATCTACGAGCAGTACTTC.

The chain uses TRBV7-2 and TRBJ1-1; 8 positions agree with TRBD1. This CDR3 region has 15 residues. The V gene end was trimmed by 4 bases and the J gene end by 7 bases; junction bases not matched to a gene: 11. Germline CDR1 SGHTA, CDR2 FQGNSA. The CDR3 sequence: CASSSGTGLRGEAFF. Written as DNA, the CDR3 is TGTGCCAGCAGCTCCGGGACAGGATTAAGGGGTGAAGCTTTCTTT.

The rearrangement uses TRBV7-8 and TRBJ1-1; TRBD1 matches 7 bases. Trimming cost V 6 bases and J 5 bases; bases outside gene matches: 6. CDR3 length: 13 residues. Germline assignment: CDR1 SGHVS and CDR2 FQNEAQ. As DNA, the CDR3 is TGTGCCAGCAGTTACAGGGGTCGGACTGAAGCTTTCTTT. Its translation is CASSYRGRTEAFF.

The rearrangement links TRBV6-1 to TRBJ1-2; D is perhaps TRBD1 (5 bases). This CDR3 has 13 amino acids. Trimming stripped 6 bases from V and 4 bases from J, with 12 bases between. The germline V gene encodes CDR1 MNHNS and CDR2 SASEGT. The CDR3 region has the DNA TGTGCCAGCAGGCCGGACAAGATCTATGGCTACACCTTC. It yields the protein CASRPDKIYGYTF.

The chain links TRBV5-1 to TRBJ1-2, with D hard to call. Trimming removed 0 bases at V and 6 bases at J, with 6 bases between. This CDR3 is 12 amino acids long. Per the germline V gene, CDR1 is SGHRS and CDR2 is YFSETQ. The CDR3: CASSLGGDGYTF. CDR3 nucleotide sequence: TGCGCCAGCAGCTTGGGGGGAGATGGCTACACCTTC.

This chain joins TRBV7-2 and TRBJ2-2; TRBD2 aligns across 8 bases. The J segment lost 0 bases and the V segment lost 4 bases, leaving 1 base of the junction unmatched. Germline-derived CDR1 and CDR2 are SGHTA and FQGNSA. The CDR3 length is 15 residues. For the CDR3, the DNA is TGTGCCAGCAGCTCGGGGGGGTCGAACACCGGGGAGCTGTTTTTT. Translation gives CASSSGGSNTGELFF. Based on the CDR3 plus reference TRBV7-2 and TRBJ2-2, the full variable domain is GAGVSQSPSNKVTEKGKDVELRCDPISGHTALYWYRQSLGQGLEFLIYFQGNSAPDKSGLPSDRFSAERTGGSVSTLTIQRTQQEDSAVYLCASSSGGSNTGELFFGEGSRLTVL.

A remark on this clone: The sample contains more than one DNA sequence encoding this CDR3. The chain recombines TRBV29-1 with TRBJ2-4; 10 nucleotides agree with TRBD1. The germline V gene has CDR1 SQVTM and CDR2 ANQGSEA. The CDR3 is 13 residues long. Unmatched junction bases numbered 5, after V lost 6 bases and J lost 6 bases. The CDR3 reads CSVPDRGLNIQYF. The CDR3, as DNA: TGCAGCGTCCCAGACAGGGGGCTAAACATTCAGTACTTC. The entire variable domain, with the rest obtained from reference TRBV29-1 and TRBJ2-4, is as follows: SAVISQKPSRDICQRGTSLTIQCQVDSQVTMMFWYRQQPGQSLTLIATANQGSEATYESGFVIDKFPISRPNLTFSTLTVSNMSPEDSSIYLCSVPDRGLNIQYFGAGTRLSVL.

The chain joins TRBV27 to TRBJ2-7, with 14 bases matching TRBD2. Germline lookup yields CDR1 MNHEY and CDR2 SMNVEV (reference sequence). This CDR3 spans 16 amino acids. The trim removed 4 bases at V and 7 bases at J, leaving 9 bases unmatched. CDR3 protein: CASSSTGTSGSSEQYF. DNA of the CDR3: TGTGCCAGCAGTTCTACCGGGACTAGCGGGAGTTCAGAGCAGTACTTC.

This sequence joins TRBV19 and TRBJ2-5; TRBD1 aligns across 8 bases. Germline lookup yields CDR1 LNHDA and CDR2 SQIVND (reference sequence). The CDR3 totals 15 residues. Trimming removed 5 bases from V and 1 base from J; junction bases left unmatched: 6. The CDR3 sequence is CASSSRQGSQETQYF. The CDR3 DNA follows: TGTGCCAGTAGTTCCAGACAGGGGTCCCAAGAGACCCAGTACTTC.

This clone was seen once. The chain has TRBV6-1 and TRBJ1-5; D is perhaps TRBD1 (5 bases). V lost 4 bases to trimming and J lost 6 bases, with 13 bases between them. This CDR3 comprises 14 residues. Germline CDR1 reads MNHNS; CDR2 reads SASEGT. The CDR3 DNA is TGTGCCAGCAGTGGGGGGGGTGAGGCTCAGCCCCAGCATTTT. As protein: CASSGGGEAQPQHF.

This chain connects TRBV4-3 to TRBJ1-1; D is possibly TRBD1 (5 bases). The V end was cut by 8 bases, the J end by 1 base, with 14 bases between. This CDR3 has 14 amino acids. Germline-derived CDR1 and CDR2 are LGHNA and YSLEER. This CDR3 reads CASGYDRTNTEAFF. The CDR3 nucleotides are TGCGCCAGCGGATATGACAGAACGAACACTGAAGCTTTCTTT.

V usage is TRBV5-6 and J usage is TRBJ1-1; possible D gene TRBD1, 6 bases. CDR3 length: 16 amino acids. Germline assignment: CDR1 SGHDT and CDR2 YYEEEE. With 0 bases removed from V and 0 bases from J, the gap between germline ends came to 12 bases. CDR3 sequence (DNA): TGTGCCAGCAGCTTGGTCCGACAGGTCATGAACACTGAAGCTTTCTTT. Protein: CASSLVRQVMNTEAFF.

J is TRBJ2-5 and V is TRBV4-1; weak D call: TRBD2 (6 bases). In germline, CDR1 is MGHRA, CDR2 YSYEKL. The V and J ends lost 0 bases and 1 base respectively, with 9 bases between them. CDR3 length: 15 amino acids. CDR3 sequence (DNA): TGCGCCAGCAGCCAAGAGGGTAGCGGCCAAGAGACCCAGTACTTC. Its protein is CASSQEGSGQETQYF.

The rearrangement uses TRBV27 and TRBJ1-2; 7 nucleotides match TRBD1. V shed 4 bases and J 3 bases; nucleotides not matched to a gene: 17. Germline V gene lookup returns CDR1 MNHEY and CDR2 SMNVEV (reference sequence). The CDR3 consists of 18 residues. In DNA, the CDR3 is TGTGCCAGCAGTTACTACGGAGCAGGGGGGATGACGTACTATGGCTACACCTTC. Amino acid sequence: CASSYYGAGGMTYYGYTF.

V usage is TRBV5-1 and J usage is TRBJ1-2; D might be TRBD1 (5 bases). CDR1 is SGHRS and CDR2 is YFSETQ in the germline V gene. V was pared by 0 bases and J by 4 bases, with 10 bases between. This CDR3 region has 14 residues. CDR3 loop: CASSLVDSSYGYTF. The CDR3 DNA reads TGCGCCAGCAGCTTGGTCGACAGCTCCTATGGCTACACCTTC.

The CDR3 DNA reads as TGTGCCAGCAGTGTTGGAGCGGGATCGAACAATGAGCAGTTCTTC. Protein: CASSVGAGSNNEQFF. The gene calls are TRBV6-4 and TRBJ2-1; TRBD2 aligns across 7 bases. The CDR3 consists of 15 residues. The J segment lost 5 bases and the V segment lost 4 bases, leaving 8 bases of the junction unmatched. Germline CDR1 MRHNA, CDR2 SNTAGT.

This rearrangement joins TRBV6-5 to TRBJ1-2; unclear D gene. This CDR3 has 13 amino acids. The V end was cut by 6 bases, the J end by 8 bases, with 16 bases between. Germline V gene sequence: CDR1 MNHEY, CDR2 SVGAGI. The CDR3 loop is CASRYPNLGGYTF. CDR3 nucleotides: TGTGCCAGCAGATACCCCAATCTAGGCGGCTACACCTTC.

The rearrangement uses TRBV18 and TRBJ1-6; D unclear. CDR1 and CDR2 from the germline V gene are KGHSH and LQKENI. The CDR3 totals 16 residues. V gave up 4 bases and J gave up 9 bases, with 19 bases separating them. In DNA form, the CDR3 reads TGTGCCAGCTCACAAAAAAGGGTAGATAGCGGTTCACCCCTCCACTTT. This translates into CASSQKRVDSGSPLHF.

The chain carries TRBV30 and TRBJ2-7, with D possibly being TRBD2 (6 bases). Between the trimmed V and J ends, which lost 0 bases and 4 bases, there was a span of 7 bases. The CDR3 sequence is 12 residues long. Germline CDR1 and CDR2: GTSNPN and SVGIG (reference sequence). DNA of the CDR3: TGTGCCTGGAGTGTGGGGGGTTACGAGCAGTACTTC. Its translation is CAWSVGGYEQYF.

The CDR3, as DNA: TGTGCCAGTAGTAGGTGGGGGACAGGAGAGACCCAGTACTTC. Protein: CASSRWGTGETQYF. The chain has TRBV19 and TRBJ2-5; 8 bases match TRBD1. CDR1 is LNHDA, CDR2 SQIVND, per germline (reference sequence). The CDR3 covers 14 residues. V dropped 4 bases and J dropped 4; count of bases not matched to a gene: 5.

The chain is built from TRBV9 and TRBJ1-5; D call uncertain. The germline V gene has CDR1 SGDLS and CDR2 YYNGEE. The CDR3 is 14 amino acids. V dropped 4 bases and J dropped 0 bases, with 8 bases sitting between them. The CDR3 DNA sequence: TGTGCCAGCAGCCCCGGTCTTAGCAATCAGCCCCAGCATTTT. As protein: CASSPGLSNQPQHF. Filled out from reference TRBV9 and TRBJ1-5, the complete variable domain reads DSGVTQTPKHLITATGQRVTLRCSPRSGDLSVYWYQQSLDQGLQFLIQYYNGEERAKGNILERFSAQQFPDLHSELNLSSLELGDSALYFCASSPGLSNQPQHFGDGTRLSIL.

This clone was seen just once. This chain links TRBV5-1 with TRBJ1-6, with D possibly being TRBD1 (5 bases). Looked up from germline, CDR1 is SGHRS and CDR2 is YFSETQ. The CDR3 is made up of 14 amino acids. V was pared by 1 base and J by 6 bases, with 8 bases between. In DNA form, the CDR3 reads TGCGCCAGCAGCTTGACAGGTAGTAATTCACCCCTCCACTTT. This encodes CASSLTGSNSPLHF. The full variable domain, its missing parts supplied by reference TRBV5-1 and TRBJ1-6, is KAGVTQTPRYLIKTRGQQVTLSCSPISGHRSVSWYQQTPGQGLQFLFEYFSETQRNKGNFPGRFSGRQFSNSRSEMNVSTLELGDSALYLCASSLTGSNSPLHFGNGTRLTVT.

In its sample, this clone was seen once. The V gene is TRBV7-6, the J gene TRBJ1-2, with 8 nucleotides matching TRBD1. After removal of 4 bases from V and 8 bases from J, the junction contained 6 bases not matched to a gene. The length of the CDR3 is 13 residues. Germline assignment: CDR1 SGHVS and CDR2 FNYEAQ. The CDR3 DNA follows: TGTGCCAGCAGCTCCGGACAGGGTTTGGGCTACACCTTC. This codes for CASSSGQGLGYTF.

The V and J genes are TRBV4-1 and TRBJ1-2; TRBD1 matches at 7 bases. The germline V gene encodes CDR1 MGHRA and CDR2 YSYEKL. Losses at the gene ends were 3 bases for V and 3 bases for J; bases not matched to a gene: 10. CDR3 length: 16 residues. The CDR3 bases are TGCGCCAGCAGCCAGTCCCTAACAGGGGACCACTATGGCTACACCTTC. Protein product: CASSQSLTGDHYGYTF.

J is TRBJ2-5 and V is TRBV5-1; TRBD1 might be the D (5 bases). V shed 0 bases and J shed 4 bases, with 19 bases lying between them. Germline V gene data show CDR1 as SGHRS and CDR2 as YFSETQ. This CDR3 has 17 residues. In DNA, the CDR3 is TGCGCCAGCAGCTTGGAGGTCCAGGGTCTATCATTAGAGACCCAGTACTTC. Amino acid sequence: CASSLEVQGLSLETQYF.